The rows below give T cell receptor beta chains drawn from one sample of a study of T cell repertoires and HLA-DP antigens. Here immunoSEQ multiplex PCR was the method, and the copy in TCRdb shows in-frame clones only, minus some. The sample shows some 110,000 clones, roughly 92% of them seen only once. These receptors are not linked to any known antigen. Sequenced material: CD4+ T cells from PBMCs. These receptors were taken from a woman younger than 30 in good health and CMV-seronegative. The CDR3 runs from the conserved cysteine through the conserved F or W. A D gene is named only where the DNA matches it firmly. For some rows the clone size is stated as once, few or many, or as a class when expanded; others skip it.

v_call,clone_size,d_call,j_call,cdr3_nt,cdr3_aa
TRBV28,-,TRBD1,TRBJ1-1,TGTGCCAGCAGGCTGCCCGTCGGAAGGACAGGGGGGATATTTGAAGCTTTCTTT,CASRLPVGRTGGIFEAFF
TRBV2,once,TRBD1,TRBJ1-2,TGTGCCAGCAGGGCCGGGACAGGGAACTATGGCTACACCTTC,CASRAGTGNYGYTF
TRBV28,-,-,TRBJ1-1,TGTGCCTACCAGGGATTAACAATGACTGAAGCTTTCTTT,CAYQGLTMTEAFF
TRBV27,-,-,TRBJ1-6,TGTGCCAGCAGTTTATTGGGCAACAATTCACCCCTCCACTTT,CASSLLGNNSPLHF
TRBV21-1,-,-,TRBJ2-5,TGTGCCACTTACCGACAGAAGCGAGAAGAGACCCAGTACTTC,CATYRQKREETQYF
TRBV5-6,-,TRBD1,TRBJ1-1,TGTGCCAGCAGCTCAGATACAGGGGTGGGCACTGAAGCTTTCTTT,CASSSDTGVGTEAFF
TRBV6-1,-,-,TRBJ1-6,TGTGCCAGCACCTCGGCTGGAGGGCCAAATTCACCCCTCCACTTT,CASTSAGGPNSPLHF
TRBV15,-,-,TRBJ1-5,TGTGCCACCAGCATTGACAGAGCAGGCAATCAGCCCCAGCATTTT,CATSIDRAGNQPQHF
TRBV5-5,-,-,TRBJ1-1,TGTGCCAGCAGCTTGGGGGGGCCAGCGGACACTGAAGCTTTCTTT,CASSLGGPADTEAFF
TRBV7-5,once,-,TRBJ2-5,TGTGCCAGAAGCTCGGGGACTAATCCCATTGAGACCCAGTACTTC,CARSSGTNPIETQYF
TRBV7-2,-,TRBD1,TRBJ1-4,TGTGCCAGCAGCTTAGTTGGACAGGGTTATGAAAAACTGTTTTTT,CASSLVGQGYEKLFF
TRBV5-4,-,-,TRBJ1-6,TGTGCCAGCAGCTTGGAGGCACAGGGTGCGAATTCACCCCTCCACTTT,CASSLEAQGANSPLHF
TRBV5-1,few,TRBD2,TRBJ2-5,TGCGCCAGCAGCTTAGGACTAGCGGCCGGGGAGACCCAGTACTTC,CASSLGLAAGETQYF
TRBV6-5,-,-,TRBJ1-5,TGTGCCAGCATCGGGACAAATAGCAATCAGCCCCAGCATTTT,CASIGTNSNQPQHF
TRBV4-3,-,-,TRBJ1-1,TGCGCCAGCAGCCAAGACCTGGGGGCTCTGGCCACTGAAGCTTTCTTT,CASSQDLGALATEAFF
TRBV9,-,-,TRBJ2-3,TGTGCCAGCAGCGTAGGTCGCTTCACAGATACGCAGTATTTT,CASSVGRFTDTQYF
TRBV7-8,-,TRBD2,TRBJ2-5,TGTGCCAGCAACTTAGAGACTAGCTGGAGGGAGACCCAGTACTTC,CASNLETSWRETQYF
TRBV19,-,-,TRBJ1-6,TGTGCCAGTAGTGACCGGGATAGACCAAATTCACCCCTCCACTTT,CASSDRDRPNSPLHF
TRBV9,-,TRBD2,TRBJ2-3,TGTGCCAGCAGCGTACTAGCGGTAAGCACAGATACGCAGTATTTT,CASSVLAVSTDTQYF
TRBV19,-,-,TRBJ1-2,TGTGCCAGTACCGGACTGAACTATGGCTACACCTTC,CASTGLNYGYTF
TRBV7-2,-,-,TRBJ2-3,TGTGCCAGCAGCTTCGGGGGGCCCCCCAGCACAGATACGCAGTATTTT,CASSFGGPPSTDTQYF
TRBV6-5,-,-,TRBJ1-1,TGTGCCAGCGCCAGCAGGGAAATGTCTGAAGCTTTCTTT,CASASREMSEAFF
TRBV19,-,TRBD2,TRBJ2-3,TGTGCCAGTAGAGGTACTAGCGGGACCCGCACAGATACGCAGTATTTT,CASRGTSGTRTDTQYF
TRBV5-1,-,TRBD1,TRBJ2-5,TGCGCCAGCAGCTTGTCGGGACAGTTTGAGACCCAGTACTTC,CASSLSGQFETQYF
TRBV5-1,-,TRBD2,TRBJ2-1,TGCGCCAGCAGCTTGTGGACCCTAGCGGGAGGTTACAATGAGCAGTTCTTC,CASSLWTLAGGYNEQFF
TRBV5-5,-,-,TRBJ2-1,TGTGCCAGCAGCTTAACCACAGGAGAAGTGGGTGAGCAGTTCTTC,CASSLTTGEVGEQFF
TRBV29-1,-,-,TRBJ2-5,TGCAGCGTTTTACACAACCAAGAGACCCAGTACTTC,CSVLHNQETQYF
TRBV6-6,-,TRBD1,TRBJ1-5,TGTGCCAGCAGCTCCGCAGGGGGAAGCCAGCCCCAGCATTTT,CASSSAGGSQPQHF
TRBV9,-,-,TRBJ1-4,TGTGCCAGCAGCCCTGGCGCAACTAATGAAAAACTGTTTTTT,CASSPGATNEKLFF
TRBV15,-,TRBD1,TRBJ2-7,TGTGCCACCAGCATGATACAGGGGGCGCTTCGGCAGTACTTC,CATSMIQGALRQYF
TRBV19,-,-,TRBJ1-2,TGTGCCAGTACCCTATGGGGGTCCAACTATGGCTACACCTTC,CASTLWGSNYGYTF
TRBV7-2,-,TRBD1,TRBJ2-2,TGTGCCAGCAGCTTACAGGGGGCGAACACCGGGGAGCTGTTTTTT,CASSLQGANTGELFF
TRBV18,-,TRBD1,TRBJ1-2,TGTGCCAGCTCACCATCCGGACAGGTTGACTATGGCTACACCTTC,CASSPSGQVDYGYTF
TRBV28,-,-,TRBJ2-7,TGTGCCAGCAGTTTGATTCGGCGGGGGCAGTACTTC,CASSLIRRGQYF
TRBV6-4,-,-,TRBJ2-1,TGTGCCAGCAGTGCGACAGGGAGGTCCTACAATGAGCAGTTCTTC,CASSATGRSYNEQFF
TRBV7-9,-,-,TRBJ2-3,TGTGCCAGCAGCTTAGGGGACGTCGCAACAGATACGCAGTATTTT,CASSLGDVATDTQYF
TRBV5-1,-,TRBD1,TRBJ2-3,TGCGCCAGCAGCTTGGTACAGGGGGCCGGAGATACGCAGTATTTT,CASSLVQGAGDTQYF
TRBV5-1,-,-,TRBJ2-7,TGCGCCAGCAGCTTGGCTCTGGGGTACGAGCAGTACTTC,CASSLALGYEQYF
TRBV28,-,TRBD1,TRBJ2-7,TGTGCCAGCGCTAGAGGGACAGCAACCTACGAGCAGTACTTC,CASARGTATYEQYF
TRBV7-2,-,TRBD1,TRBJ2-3,TGTGCCAGCAGCCGAAATTCACAAAGACAGGGGCCGCAGTATTTT,CASSRNSQRQGPQYF
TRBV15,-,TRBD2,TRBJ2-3,TGTGCCACCAGCAGGGATTCTAGCGGCCTCACAGATACGCAGTATTTT,CATSRDSSGLTDTQYF
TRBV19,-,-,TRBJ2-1,TGTGCCAGTAGTAACACGTTCGGCAGCTCCTACAATGAGCAGTTCTTC,CASSNTFGSSYNEQFF
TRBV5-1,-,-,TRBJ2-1,TGCGCCAGTCGAGCCCGGGGTGATACCAATGAGCAGTTCTTC,CASRARGDTNEQFF
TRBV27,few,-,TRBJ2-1,TGTGCCAGCACCCCTCTACGCGGGGATGAGCAGTTCTTC,CASTPLRGDEQFF
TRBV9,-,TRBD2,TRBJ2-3,TGTGCCAGCAGCGTTAGCGGGGGAGAAGATACGCAGTATTTT,CASSVSGGEDTQYF
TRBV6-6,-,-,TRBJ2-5,TGTGCCACGGGGGTTCAAGAGACCCAGTACTTC,CATGVQETQYF
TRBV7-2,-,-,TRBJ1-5,TGTGCCAGCAGCTTACGAGGGGAGTATAGCAATCAGCCCCAGCATTTT,CASSLRGEYSNQPQHF
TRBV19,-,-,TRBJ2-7,TGTGCCAGTAGTATGTCTCGGGGAAGCTCCTACGAGCAGTACTTC,CASSMSRGSSYEQYF
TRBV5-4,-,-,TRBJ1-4,TGTGCCAGCAGCAACGGCAGGGATAATGAAAAACTGTTTTTT,CASSNGRDNEKLFF
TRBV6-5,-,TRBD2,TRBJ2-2,TGTGCCAGCAGAACGGGGACTAGCGCAACCGGGGAGCTGTTTTTT,CASRTGTSATGELFF
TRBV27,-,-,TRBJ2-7,TGTGCCAGCAGTCCTGGGGCGCCAGCGCAGTACTTC,CASSPGAPAQYF
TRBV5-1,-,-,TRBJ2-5,TGCGCCAGCAGCCCAAACACTGGGGGGCAAGAGACCCAGTACTTC,CASSPNTGGQETQYF
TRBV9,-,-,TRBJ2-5,TGTGCCAGCAGCGTAGCGCCTAGCGCACAAGAGACCCAGTACTTC,CASSVAPSAQETQYF